The 22 T cell receptor beta chains presented below share a single source sample, sequenced in a study of TIL therapy for anti-PD-1-resistant metastatic lung cancer. The libraries were made with immunoSEQ v3. Clones were sequenced by immunoSEQ multiplex PCR, and TCRdb holds only the in-frame ones, with some missing. The sample has around 16,000 clones; less than 80% are singletons. Time point reported: pre-treatment sample, taken before nivolumab and TIL therapy. Sequencing used blood, obtained at baseline. These receptors came from a person aged 25 to 80 with non-small cell lung cancer.

The chain uses TRBV19 and TRBJ1-2, with a tentative D call TRBD1 (5 bases). The CDR3 is 16 amino acids. Germline loops: CDR1 LNHDA, CDR2 SQIVND (reference sequence). Between the trimmed V and J ends, which lost 2 bases and 2 bases, there was a span of 15 bases. DNA of the CDR3: TGTGCCAGTAGTATAAACTCCGGGACGGCGAACTATGGCTACACCTTC. Translation gives CASSINSGTANYGYTF.

This chain uses TRBV10-3 with TRBJ2-1, with TRBD2 matching 11 bases. V lost 3 bases and J lost 6; bases outside the gene matches: 25. CDR3 length: 22 residues. Looked up from germline, CDR1 is ENHRY and CDR2 is SYGVKD. The CDR3 loop reads CAISDIPQEIAGGPVQGNEQFF. CDR3 DNA: TGTGCCATCAGTGACATTCCTCAGGAGATAGCGGGGGGGCCGGTGCAGGGCAATGAGCAGTTCTTC.

The V and J genes are TRBV27 and TRBJ2-1; TRBD1 or TRBD2 may be the D gene (6 bases each). The CDR3 runs to 17 residues. V dropped 3 bases and J dropped 0 bases, with 15 bases sitting between them. Germline lookup yields CDR1 MNHEY and CDR2 SMNVEV (reference sequence). The CDR3 bases are TGTGCCAGCAGTTTCTCTCGGGGGCGTAGCTCCTACAATGAGCAGTTCTTC. Translation: CASSFSRGRSSYNEQFF.

CDR3 in amino acids: CASSPTGGFSYEQYF. CDR3 DNA sequence: TGTGCCAGCAGCCCGACAGGGGGCTTCTCCTACGAGCAGTACTTC. The chain carries TRBV6-6 and TRBJ2-5, with 10 bases that match TRBD1. The J call may not be correct, given that the DNA end is closer to TRBJ2-7. The CDR3 runs to 15 residues. CDR1 MNHNY and CDR2 SVGAGI come from the germline V gene (reference sequence).

The rearrangement links TRBV2 to TRBJ2-7; 8 nucleotides agree with TRBD1. Unmatched junction bases numbered 5, after V lost 4 bases and J lost 3 bases. This CDR3 is built from 14 residues. CDR1 and CDR2 (germline): SNHLY, FYNNEI. The CDR3 loop reads CASSVGTGVYEQYF. The CDR3 coding sequence is TGTGCCAGCAGTGTGGGGACAGGAGTCTACGAGCAGTACTTC.

V is TRBV5-1 and J is TRBJ1-3; the match to TRBD1 covers 7 bases. Germline V gene lookup returns CDR1 SGHRS and CDR2 YFSETQ. This CDR3 has 17 residues. J was trimmed by 0 bases and V by 1 base; bases with no gene match: 7. The CDR3 spells CASSLLGGGDSGNTIYF. CDR3 sequence (DNA): TGCGCCAGCAGCTTGCTTGGAGGGGGCGACTCTGGAAACACCATATATTTT. Together with reference TRBV5-1 and TRBJ1-3, the CDR3 gives the full variable domain: KAGVTQTPRYLIKTRGQQVTLSCSPISGHRSVSWYQQTPGQGLQFLFEYFSETQRNKGNFPGRFSGRQFSNSRSEMNVSTLELGDSALYLCASSLLGGGDSGNTIYFGEGSWLTVV.

The chain uses TRBV7-9 and TRBJ1-2; D is unclear. This CDR3 region has 14 residues. Germline V gene lookup returns CDR1 SEHNR and CDR2 FQNEAQ (reference sequence). The germline V and J ends were trimmed by 1 base and 4 bases, with 10 bases remaining between them. This CDR3 reads CASSLDVSSYGYTF. In nucleotides, the CDR3 is TGTGCCAGCAGCTTAGATGTCAGTTCCTATGGCTACACCTTC.

CDR3: CATRDISIYEQYF. In DNA form, the CDR3 reads TGTGCCACCCGGGACATCTCCATCTACGAGCAGTACTTC. J is TRBJ2-7 and V is TRBV10-3; TRBD1 is a possible D gene (6 bases). Per germline, CDR1 ENHRY and CDR2 SYGVKD. The CDR3 has 13 amino acids. Between the trimmed V and J ends, which lost 10 bases and 3 bases, there was a span of 16 bases.

V usage is TRBV5-1 and J usage is TRBJ2-3; 12 positions match TRBD2. CDR1 is SGHRS, CDR2 YFSETQ, per germline. The CDR3 runs 19 residues. V lost 0 bases and J lost 1; bases outside the gene matches: 9. Here the CDR3 DNA reads TGCGCCAGCAGCTTGGTGCCTAGCGGGGGGGTCTCCGGCACAGATACGCAGTATTTT. Amino acid sequence: CASSLVPSGGVSGTDTQYF. Complete variable domain (other parts from reference TRBV5-1 and TRBJ2-3): KAGVTQTPRYLIKTRGQQVTLSCSPISGHRSVSWYQQTPGQGLQFLFEYFSETQRNKGNFPGRFSGRQFSNSRSEMNVSTLELGDSALYLCASSLVPSGGVSGTDTQYFGPGTRLTVL.

This chain joins TRBV9 and TRBJ2-2, with no clear D. CDR1 and CDR2 from the germline V gene are SGDLS and YYNGEE. Trimming took 2 bases from V and 6 from J, leaving 8 bases between them. The CDR3 covers 13 residues. CDR3 nucleotides: TGTGCCAGCAGCGTTTTAACGGCCGGGGAGCTGTTTTTT. This translates into CASSVLTAGELFF.

This clone has a handful of counts. The chain carries TRBV6-5 and TRBJ1-2, with 7 bases fitting TRBD1. Germline-derived CDR1 and CDR2 are MNHEY and SVGAGI. CDR3 size: 13 residues. Trimming at V came to 6 bases and at J to 4 bases, leaving 5 bases not matched to a gene. This CDR3 is CASSGQVFYGYTF. CDR3 nucleotide sequence: TGTGCCAGCAGCGGACAGGTCTTCTATGGCTACACCTTC.

This clone has a single count. V gene TRBV18 combines with J gene TRBJ2-7; D is uncertain. CDR3 size: 15 residues. V was clipped by 4 bases and J by 2 bases, with 15 bases between them. CDR1 and CDR2 (germline): KGHSH, LQKENI. CDR3 region: CASSLDLQMAYEQYF. The CDR3 nucleotides read TGTGCCAGCTCACTAGACTTACAGATGGCCTACGAGCAGTACTTC.

The CDR3 DNA reads TGTGCCAGTAGTCCGCGACCAGGGTTCCAAGAGACCCAGTACTTC. Translating it yields CASSPRPGFQETQYF. V and J are TRBV19 and TRBJ2-5; TRBD1 might be the D (5 bases). This CDR3 comprises 15 residues. Germline V gives CDR1 LNHDA, CDR2 SQIVND (reference sequence). Trimming shortened V by 5 bases and J by 1 base, and 14 bases separated the two germline ends.

The chain links TRBV5-4 to TRBJ2-5; D uncertain. The CDR3 loop spans 14 amino acids. V lost 0 bases, J lost 5 bases, and 11 bases lay in between. Germline CDR1 reads SGHNT; CDR2 reads YYREEE (reference sequence). DNA of the CDR3: TGTGCCAGCAGCTTGGACACTTCGCGGGAGACCCAGTACTTC. Translated, it gives CASSLDTSRETQYF.

This chain connects TRBV7-2 to TRBJ1-3, with D possibly TRBD1 on 5 matching bases. Germline loops: CDR1 SGHTA, CDR2 FQGNSA. The V and J ends lost 2 bases and 1 base respectively, with 12 bases between them. This CDR3 is built from 16 residues. The CDR3 coding sequence is TGTGCCAGCAGCTTACTTCTAGGGGTATCTGGAAACACCATATATTTT. Translated: CASSLLLGVSGNTIYF.

This clone was counted once. The rearrangement links TRBV9 to TRBJ1-1, with 12 nucleotides matching TRBD1. V lost 3 bases and J lost 1; bases outside the gene matches: 7. This CDR3 comprises 17 residues. Germline CDR1 is SGDLS and CDR2 is YYNGEE. Written as DNA, the CDR3 is TGTGCCAGCAGCGCTGGGACAGGGGGCATTGGGAACACTGAAGCTTTCTTT. It specifies CASSAGTGGIGNTEAFF.

The rearrangement links TRBV5-4 to TRBJ2-5; a weak D match, TRBD2 (6 bases). CDR1 and CDR2 (germline): SGHNT, YYREEE (reference sequence). The germline V and J ends were trimmed by 4 bases and 5 bases, with 18 bases remaining between them. This CDR3 contains 15 residues. The CDR3 reads CASSPASAPRETQYF. The CDR3, as DNA: TGTGCCAGCAGCCCGGCTAGCGCCCCACGGGAGACCCAGTACTTC.

This chain links TRBV18 with TRBJ1-2; the match to TRBD1 covers 10 bases. Looked up from germline, CDR1 is KGHSH and CDR2 is LQKENI. This CDR3 has 15 amino acids. The V segment lost 6 bases and the J segment 2 bases; nucleotides outside the gene matches: 6. The CDR3, as DNA: TGTGCCAGCTCCACCGGGACAGGGGAGAACTATGGCTACACCTTC. This codes for CASSTGTGENYGYTF. Full variable domain (remainder filled in from reference TRBV18 and TRBJ1-2): NAGVMQNPRHLVRRRGQEARLRCSPMKGHSHVYWYRQLPEEGLKFMVYLQKENIIDESGMPKERFSAEFPKEGPSILRIQQVVRGDSAAYFCASSTGTGENYGYTFGSGTRLTVV.

This clone was counted between two and nine times. The genes are TRBV6-5 and TRBJ2-6; a weak D match, TRBD1 (5 bases). Per the germline V gene, CDR1 is MNHEY and CDR2 is SVGAGI. This CDR3 is built from 15 residues. V dropped 5 bases and J dropped 0 bases, with 8 bases sitting between them. Here the CDR3 DNA reads TGTGCCAGCAGTAGAGACAGCTCTGGGGCCAACGTCCTGACTTTC. It is translated as CASSRDSSGANVLTF.

This chain's CDR3 is CASSVATGTSGGPGNIQYF. In DNA form, the CDR3 reads TGTGCCAGCAGCGTAGCAACCGGGACTAGCGGGGGGCCAGGAAACATTCAGTACTTC. The chain carries TRBV9 and TRBJ2-4; 15 bases align to TRBD2. The CDR3 is 19 amino acids. V shed 0 bases, J shed 6 bases, and the junction held 10 bases outside the gene matches. Germline V gene sequence: CDR1 SGDLS, CDR2 YYNGEE.

The rearrangement joins TRBV19 to TRBJ1-2; 8 bases align to TRBD1. This CDR3 contains 12 residues. V gave up 8 bases and J gave up 4 bases; unmatched junction bases: 3. Germline CDR1 reads LNHDA; CDR2 reads SQIVND (reference sequence). The CDR3 protein is CASGQGRYGYTF. DNA for the CDR3: TGTGCCAGTGGACAGGGTCGCTATGGCTACACCTTC.

The chain uses TRBV6-5 and TRBJ2-1, with D perhaps TRBD2 (6 bases). Between the trimmed V and J ends, which lost 2 bases and 3 bases, there was a span of 11 bases. The CDR3 has 15 amino acids. Germline V lookup: CDR1 MNHEY, CDR2 SVGAGI. The CDR3 loop reads CASSYSGSDYNEQFF. The CDR3 DNA reads as TGTGCCAGCAGTTACAGCGGGTCCGACTACAATGAGCAGTTCTTC.